A single sample is the source of the 4 T cell receptor beta chains below, sequenced in a study of T cells expressing NK-cell markers. TCRdb reprocessed the 5' RACE reads, keeping one entry per CDR3 protein, no DNA. This sample's table reports 300,000 or so distinct CDR3 sequences. The sample consisted of blood T cells: a sorted CD56 or NKG2C T cell subset, CD4+ or CD8+ T cells, or bulk PBMC T cells (not recorded which). The source of these receptors is a woman aged 18-70 years in good health.

The CDR3 spells CATSRFTADTQYF. This chain uses TRBV15 with TRBJ2-3. Germline CDR1 LNHNV, CDR2 YYDKDF (reference sequence). CDR3 length equals 13 residues.

The rearrangement uses TRBV5-1 and TRBJ2-2; absent DNA, TCRdb's TRBD1 call cannot be checked. CDR1 SGHRS and CDR2 YFSETQ come from the germline V gene. The CDR3 is 18 residues long. Here the CDR3 reads CASSLVPAGQGSTGELFF.

This CDR3 reads CASSWNHGELFF. V and J are TRBV7-2 and TRBJ2-2. CDR1 SGHTA and CDR2 FQGNSA come from the germline V gene. The CDR3 extends over 12 amino acids.

V gene TRBV20-1 combines with J gene TRBJ2-2. Germline V gives CDR1 DFQATT, CDR2 SNEGSKA (reference sequence). The CDR3 length is 13 residues. The CDR3 loop reads CSALTIGTGELFF.